What follows describes a single T cell receptor beta chain. Sequencing used immunoSEQ multiplex PCR; TCRdb keeps in-frame clones, though not all of them. The sample has 70,000 to 80,000 clones; 75% to 95% are singletons. The data are from a study of T cell changes during pregnancy in multiple sclerosis. V lost 0 bases and J lost 6, with 12 bases in between. CDR1 and CDR2 (germline): MNHEY, SVGAGI. The CDR3 covers 15 residues. The TCR sequence derives from a female donor with multiple sclerosis, enrolled in a pregnancy study. The source material was CD4+ T cells from peripheral blood mononuclear cells, sampled before pregnancy. This rearrangement joins TRBV6-5 to TRBJ1-5; no clear D gene. The CDR3 spells CASSYSKAGGQPQHF. In DNA, the CDR3 is TGTGCCAGCAGTTACTCGAAGGCGGGCGGTCAGCCCCAGCATTTT.